This paragraph reports one TCR beta chain. V was clipped by 7 bases and J by 2 bases; unmatched bases: 6. This CDR3 contains 15 residues. Germline V gene sequence: CDR1 SQVTM, CDR2 ANQGSEA. This sample was taken from a study of blood T cell repertoires in COVID-19. Enrolment of Seattle patients took place during active infection, and they were followed longitudinally. Per the authors' pipeline: Reference gene primers were amplified, and this amplification served to estimate nucleated cell counts. The table came from immunoSEQ multiplex PCR; TCRdb's copy has only in-frame clones and leaves some out. V and J calls plus clone size are reproduced from that table; the DNA served to infer D and trimming. The table records more than 350,000 clones, around 89% of them present only once.

This rearrangement joins TRBV29-1 to TRBJ2-6, with 9 nucleotides matching TRBD1. This receptor was obtained from a woman under 40 with COVID-19, enrolled during active disease. Sequenced: peripheral blood. CDR3 DNA: TGCAGCGCCGCGACAGGGGGTGCTGGGGCCAACGTCCTGACTTTC. Translation gives CSAATGGAGANVLTF.